A single sample gave rise to the 27 T cell receptor beta chains below, sequenced in a study of blood T cell repertoires in COVID-19. TCRdb keeps only in-frame clones here, not all; method: immunoSEQ multiplex PCR. The repertoire holds approximately 170,000 clones, with around 89% as singletons. Source material: peripheral blood. These receptor sequences come from a man aged 18 to 30 who had recovered from COVID-19.

The V and J genes are TRBV7-2 and TRBJ1-5; D is perhaps TRBD1 (5 bases). CDR1 SGHTA and CDR2 FQGNSA come from the germline V gene. V lost 0 bases, J lost 4 bases, and 10 bases lay in between. The CDR3 extends over 15 amino acids. The CDR3 DNA is TGTGCCAGCAGCTTAGCAGCAGGGAAGAATCAGCCCCAGCATTTT. This gives the protein CASSLAAGKNQPQHF.

The genes are TRBV5-1 and TRBJ2-7; D might be TRBD1 (6 bases). Germline V lookup: CDR1 SGHRS, CDR2 YFSETQ. V was shortened by 4 bases and J by 6 bases, with 11 bases between the two germline ends. CDR3 length: 12 residues. The CDR3 region is CASSHDRREQYF. The CDR3 region has the DNA TGCGCCAGCAGCCACGACAGGCGCGAGCAGTACTTC.

This clone has more than one count but fewer than ten. V gene TRBV2 combines with J gene TRBJ2-7; D not certain. CDR1 and CDR2 from the germline V gene are SNHLY and FYNNEI. The V end was cut by 9 bases, the J end by 3 bases, with 12 bases between. The CDR3 extends over 12 amino acids. The CDR3, as DNA: TGTGCCAGTCGGGTTGGCGTCTACGAGCAGTACTTC. Encoded protein: CASRVGVYEQYF.

The chain joins TRBV6-4 to TRBJ2-1, with TRBD1 matching over 9 bases. The germline V gene has CDR1 MRHNA and CDR2 SNTAGT. The CDR3 length is 14 residues. V lost 5 bases and J lost 4; bases outside the gene matches: 3. In DNA, the CDR3 is TGTGCCAGCAGTTCCGGACAGGGGTACAATGAGCAGTTCTTC. This sequence encodes CASSSGQGYNEQFF.

The gene calls are TRBV3-1 (or the pseudogene TRBV3-2) and TRBJ2-1; TRBD2 matches 12 bases. Germline V lookup: CDR1 LGHDT, CDR2 YNNKEL (reference sequence). The CDR3 is 15 amino acids. Unmatched junction bases numbered 4, after V lost 2 bases and J lost 8 bases. CDR3 DNA sequence: TGTGCCAGCAGCCAAAGGACTAGCGGGAAGGATGAGCAGTTCTTC. Protein product: CASSQRTSGKDEQFF.

This clone was seen a few times. This rearrangement joins TRBV9 to TRBJ2-2; D remains unclear. Trimming pared 2 bases from V and 3 bases from J, leaving 5 bases between. This CDR3 is 13 amino acids long. Germline CDR1 SGDLS, CDR2 YYNGEE. The CDR3 here is CASSVDYTGELFF. Here the CDR3 DNA reads TGTGCCAGCAGCGTCGACTACACCGGGGAGCTGTTTTTT.

The rearrangement links TRBV5-6 to TRBJ2-7; D may be TRBD1 (6 bases). Germline V gives CDR1 SGHDT, CDR2 YYEEEE. The CDR3 totals 15 residues. Trimming took off 6 bases at V and 4 bases at J, with 20 bases between the two ends. The CDR3 sequence is CASTNNGGQPYEQYF. The CDR3 nucleotides read TGTGCCAGCACCAATAATGGGGGACAACCGTACGAGCAGTACTTC.

V usage is TRBV5-6 and J usage is TRBJ2-1; TRBD2 aligns across 9 bases. There are 15 residues in the CDR3. Germline V gene sequence: CDR1 SGHDT, CDR2 YYEEEE. The junction had 5 bases not matched to a gene; V was cut back by 6 bases and J by 1 base. The CDR3 nucleotides are TGTGCCAGCATCATAGCGGGAGATTCCTACAATGAGCAGTTCTTC. This gives the protein CASIIAGDSYNEQFF. Together with reference TRBV5-6 and TRBJ2-1, the CDR3 gives the full variable domain: DAGVTQSPTHLIKTRGQQVTLRCSPKSGHDTVSWYQQALGQGPQFIFQYYEEEERQRGNFPDRFSGHQFPNYSSELNVNALLLGDSALYLCASIIAGDSYNEQFFGPGTRLTVL.

V usage is TRBV10-1 and J usage is TRBJ2-3, with D maybe TRBD2 (5 bases). The CDR3 sequence is 15 residues long. CDR1 and CDR2 (germline): WNHNN, SYGVQD (reference sequence). Trimming stripped 0 bases from V and 1 base from J, with 8 bases between. CDR3 in DNA: TGCGCCAGCAGTGAGTCGAGGGCCGGCACAGATACGCAGTATTTT. This gives the protein CASSESRAGTDTQYF.

V is TRBV6-2 or TRBV6-3 and J is TRBJ1-1; D possibly corresponds to TRBD1 (6 bases). Trimming stripped 2 bases from V and 7 bases from J, with 8 bases between. The germline CDR1 and CDR2 sequences are MNHEY and SVGEGT. The CDR3 runs to 12 residues. The CDR3 spells CASSYGQIEAFF. CDR3 in DNA: TGTGCCAGCAGTTACGGACAGATTGAAGCTTTCTTT.

This rearrangement joins TRBV9 to TRBJ2-1, with 7 bases identical to TRBD2. Trimming removed 0 bases from V and 4 bases from J; junction bases left unmatched: 7. This CDR3 comprises 16 residues. CDR1 is SGDLS, CDR2 YYNGEE, per germline. The CDR3 loop reads CASSVASGDRYNEQFF. In DNA form, the CDR3 reads TGTGCCAGCAGCGTAGCTAGCGGAGACCGGTACAATGAGCAGTTCTTC.

The CDR3 region has the DNA TGTGCCAGTAGTATCGGGTCTCCCCTGGGCTACACCTTC. This gives the protein CASSIGSPLGYTF. This sequence joins TRBV19 and TRBJ1-2; no clear D. With 3 bases removed from V and 8 bases from J, the gap between germline ends came to 13 bases. This CDR3 has 13 amino acids. Germline V CDR1 and CDR2: LNHDA, SQIVND (reference sequence).

This rearrangement joins TRBV30 to TRBJ2-1; no clear D. The CDR3 is 12 amino acids. Trimming took 3 bases from V and 4 from J, leaving 7 bases between them. Per the germline V gene, CDR1 is GTSNPN and CDR2 is SVGIG (reference sequence). CDR3 nucleotide sequence: TGTGCCTGGAGACCCCAGTACAATGAGCAGTTCTTC. Its protein is CAWRPQYNEQFF.

This chain links TRBV6-5 with TRBJ2-3; TRBD2 matches at 7 bases. CDR3 length: 15 residues. CDR1 is MNHEY, CDR2 SVGAGI, per germline. Trimming removed 2 bases from V and 4 bases from J; junction bases left unmatched: 6. This CDR3 reads CASSYGEGMPDTQYF. CDR3 coding DNA: TGTGCCAGCAGTTACGGGGAGGGGATGCCAGATACGCAGTATTTT.

This chain joins TRBV7-9 and TRBJ1-3; no clear D. The germline V gene encodes CDR1 SEHNR and CDR2 FQNEAQ (reference sequence). The V end lost 1 base, the J end lost 1 base, and 5 bases lay between the germline ends. The CDR3 is 14 amino acids. The CDR3 loop is CASSLGESGNTIYF. DNA of the CDR3: TGTGCCAGCAGCTTAGGAGAGTCTGGAAACACCATATATTTT.

This chain links TRBV5-5 with TRBJ1-5; 8 bases map to TRBD1. The CDR3 has 14 amino acids. Germline values: CDR1 SGHKS, CDR2 YYEKEE (reference sequence). Unmatched junction bases numbered 2, after V lost 1 base and J lost 5 bases. The CDR3 DNA sequence: TGTGCCAGCAGCTTGCAACAGGGGGATCAGCCCCAGCATTTT. This translates into CASSLQQGDQPQHF.

At least ten counts were recorded for this clone. The V gene is TRBV14, the J gene TRBJ1-4; 10 positions agree with TRBD1. Germline CDR1 and CDR2: SGHDN and FVKESK. The trim removed 4 bases at V and 8 bases at J, leaving 10 bases unmatched. The CDR3 spans 16 residues. The CDR3 coding sequence is TGTGCCAGCAGCCGGATGCGCGGGACAGGGGAGGAAAAACTGTTTTTT. This sequence encodes CASSRMRGTGEEKLFF.

V is TRBV2 and J is TRBJ2-3; TRBD2 might be the D (5 bases). The length of the CDR3 is 13 residues. V was cut by 3 bases and J by 5 bases, with 9 bases left in between. The V gene's germline CDR1 is SNHLY and CDR2 FYNNEI. For the CDR3, the DNA is TGTGCCAGCAGTGACGGGGAATTAGATACGCAGTATTTT. Amino acids: CASSDGELDTQYF.

The genes are TRBV12-5 and TRBJ2-4; D possibly corresponds to TRBD2 (5 bases). V dropped 4 bases and J dropped 0 bases, with 13 bases sitting between them. Germline CDR1 reads LGHNT; CDR2 reads FRNRAP. The CDR3 has 16 amino acids. The CDR3 sequence is CASGSTDGLAKNIQYF. As DNA, the CDR3 is TGTGCTAGTGGTTCTACGGACGGACTAGCCAAAAACATTCAGTACTTC.

The chain is built from TRBV10-2 and TRBJ2-1; D possibly corresponds to TRBD2 (5 bases). There are 15 residues in the CDR3. V dropped 5 bases and J dropped 3 bases, with 14 bases sitting between them. CDR1 and CDR2 (germline): WSHSY, SAAADI. The CDR3, as DNA: TGCGCCAGCAGTCCGACCCTAGGGAGCTACAATGAGCAGTTCTTC. Protein: CASSPTLGSYNEQFF.

The chain carries TRBV7-6 and TRBJ2-7; D might be TRBD2 (6 bases). Trimming pared 4 bases from V and 2 bases from J, leaving 12 bases between. Germline V lookup: CDR1 SGHVS, CDR2 FNYEAQ. The CDR3 loop spans 14 amino acids. This chain's CDR3 is CASSSGTQAYEQYF. In DNA form, the CDR3 reads TGTGCCAGCAGCTCCGGGACTCAAGCCTACGAGCAGTACTTC.

J is TRBJ1-5 and V is TRBV28; 8 bases agree with TRBD1. V shed 6 bases, J shed 6 bases, and the junction held 7 bases outside the gene matches. The length of the CDR3 is 14 residues. Germline V gene sequence: CDR1 MDHEN, CDR2 SYDVKM. The CDR3 nucleotides are TGTGCCAGCAGCCCAGGGGGCGTGGGTCAGCCCCAGCATTTT. This encodes CASSPGGVGQPQHF. Based on the CDR3 plus reference TRBV28 and TRBJ1-5, the full variable domain is DVKVTQSSRYLVKRTGEKVFLECVQDMDHENMFWYRQDPGLGLRLIYFSYDVKMKEKGDIPEGYSVSREKKERFSLILESASTNQTSMYLCASSPGGVGQPQHFGDGTRLSIL.

The rearrangement links TRBV5-1 to TRBJ2-1, with 7 bases matching TRBD2. The CDR3 has 16 amino acids. Germline CDR1 is SGHRS and CDR2 is YFSETQ. The V segment lost 2 bases and the J segment 8 bases; nucleotides outside the gene matches: 13. CDR3 protein: CASSFLLSGEGYEQFF. CDR3 in DNA: TGCGCCAGCAGCTTCCTACTCAGCGGGGAAGGTTATGAGCAGTTCTTC.

This sequence joins TRBV11-2 and TRBJ2-7; TRBD1 agrees at 9 bases. CDR1 and CDR2 from the germline V gene are SGHAT and FQNNGV. The CDR3 runs to 15 residues. The J segment lost 4 bases and the V segment lost 5 bases, leaving 9 bases of the junction unmatched. CDR3: CASSLQLGQGYEQYF. CDR3 sequence (DNA): TGTGCCAGCAGCCTCCAATTAGGACAGGGGTACGAGCAGTACTTC.

The rearrangement joins TRBV18 to TRBJ1-1, with D hard to call. The V end lost 3 bases, the J end lost 1 base, and 12 bases lay between the germline ends. Germline CDR1 is KGHSH and CDR2 is LQKENI. The CDR3 length is 15 residues. The CDR3 DNA follows: TGTGCCAGCTCACCTAACGACATTCCGAACACTGAAGCTTTCTTT. Encoded protein: CASSPNDIPNTEAFF.

The genes are TRBV2 and TRBJ1-1; possibly TRBD1 for D (6 bases). The germline V gene has CDR1 SNHLY and CDR2 FYNNEI. With 6 bases removed from V and 8 bases from J, the gap between germline ends came to 22 bases. The CDR3 has 15 amino acids. CDR3 bases: TGTGCCAGCAGCGGCACCAATATTGGGGGGGCCGAAGCTTTCTTT. Protein: CASSGTNIGGAEAFF.

The rearrangement joins TRBV6-5 to TRBJ2-1, with 14 bases identical to TRBD2. Germline V gives CDR1 MNHEY, CDR2 SVGAGI. The CDR3 totals 15 residues. The J segment lost 2 bases and the V segment lost 10 bases, leaving 4 bases of the junction unmatched. The CDR3 nucleotides read TGTGCCACCGGGACTAGCGGGAGACCCTACAATGAGCAGTTCTTC. Protein: CATGTSGRPYNEQFF.